The entry that follows covers one T cell receptor beta chain sequence. TCRdb recomputed calls from the 5' RACE reads with MiXCR, one row per CDR3 protein. The table shows 300,000 or so distinct CDR3 sequences, with around 9.7% occurring only once. The data originate from a study of identical twins. Another study also made use of these data, one on yellow fever vaccine responses in identical twins.

The source is a woman between 18 and 29 years old in good health. The sample consisted of CD8+ T cells sorted from blood.

The CDR3 loop is CASSLGGTGEAFF. For the CDR3, the DNA is TGCGCCAGCAGCTTGGGGGGGACAGGTGAAGCTTTCTTT. The chain combines TRBV5-1 with TRBJ1-1; TRBD1 aligns across 8 bases. There are 13 residues in the CDR3. Germline V gene lookup returns CDR1 SGHRS and CDR2 YFSETQ. Trimming at V came to 0 bases and at J to 7 bases, leaving 2 bases not matched to a gene.